The next 24 T cell receptor beta chains were all read from a single sample in a study of blood T cell repertoires in COVID-19. This table comes from immunoSEQ multiplex PCR, and its TCRdb copy is limited to in-frame clones, with some not included. This table holds 100,000 or so clones, approximately 90% found once. The sequenced material came from peripheral blood. The receptors originated from a man aged 55-75 years with acute or convalescent COVID-19.

The chain has TRBV30 and TRBJ1-1; no firm D call. Trimming took 2 bases from V and 4 from J, leaving 5 bases between them. The length of the CDR3 is 11 residues. Germline loops: CDR1 GTSNPN, CDR2 SVGIG (reference sequence). The chain's CDR3 is CAWSRGTEAFF. Written as DNA, the CDR3 is TGTGCCTGGAGTAGAGGCACTGAAGCTTTCTTT.

The chain employs TRBV29-1 and TRBJ2-2, with D possibly being TRBD2 (6 bases). V was trimmed by 6 bases and J by 2 bases, leaving 7 bases between them. Germline CDR1 SQVTM, CDR2 ANQGSEA. CDR3 size: 12 residues. Here the CDR3 DNA reads TGCAGCGTAGGGACTAACACCGGGGAGCTGTTTTTT. Encoded protein: CSVGTNTGELFF.

This sequence joins TRBV3-1 (or the pseudogene TRBV3-2) and TRBJ2-7; possibly TRBD1 for D (6 bases). This CDR3 comprises 15 residues. Trimming left V 6 bases short and J 0 bases short, with 15 bases between. Germline assignment: CDR1 LGHDT and CDR2 YNNKEL (reference sequence). The CDR3 sequence: CASRNFGQSSYEQYF. CDR3 sequence (DNA): TGTGCCAGCAGAAACTTCGGACAGAGCTCCTACGAGCAGTACTTC.

The sample holds one count of this clone. The chain links TRBV3-1 (or the pseudogene TRBV3-2) to TRBJ2-3, with a possible D match to TRBD1 (5 bases). Germline values: CDR1 LGHDT, CDR2 YNNKEL (reference sequence). V was pared by 0 bases and J by 4 bases, with 8 bases between. The CDR3 is made up of 14 amino acids. CDR3 nucleotide sequence: TGTGCCAGCAGCCAAGATGACAGAGCAGATACGCAGTATTTT. Its protein product is CASSQDDRADTQYF.

The chain has TRBV19 and TRBJ1-5; 7 bases agree with TRBD1. The V gene end was trimmed by 4 bases and the J gene end by 3 bases; junction bases not matched to a gene: 9. This CDR3 contains 16 residues. Germline lookup yields CDR1 LNHDA and CDR2 SQIVND (reference sequence). The CDR3 DNA reads TGTGCCAGTAGTACTCGACAGGGTGAGGACAATCAGCCCCAGCATTTT. Translated, it gives CASSTRQGEDNQPQHF.

The V and J genes are TRBV6-5 and TRBJ2-5; 7 nucleotides align to TRBD1. Unmatched junction bases numbered 5, after V lost 0 bases and J lost 4 bases. There are 15 residues in the CDR3. CDR1 MNHEY and CDR2 SVGAGI come from the germline V gene. The CDR3 here is CASSYSNRGRETQYF. In nucleotides, the CDR3 is TGTGCCAGCAGTTACTCGAACAGGGGACGAGAGACCCAGTACTTC.

CDR3 sequence: CATSEAGWGYEQYF. CDR3 sequence (DNA): TGTGCCACCAGTGAGGCAGGGTGGGGATACGAGCAGTACTTC. The gene calls are TRBV24-1 and TRBJ2-7; tentative D call: TRBD1 (5 bases). The germline gives CDR1 KGHDR, CDR2 SFDVKD. CDR3 length equals 14 residues. Trimming cost V 4 bases and J 4 bases, with 13 bases left between them.

About this clone: At one end the junction does not follow the germline gene, possibly because of a read error. This chain links TRBV11-2 with TRBJ2-5, with D maybe TRBD1 (6 bases). The CDR3 is 13 residues long. Germline V CDR1 and CDR2: SGHAT, FQNNGV. The CDR3 sequence is CASTLNREETQYF. The CDR3 DNA sequence: TGTGCCAGCACCTTAAACAGGGAAGAGACCCAGTACTTC.

This clone was observed once. The rearrangement joins TRBV10-3 to TRBJ2-3; TRBD2 matches at 8 bases. CDR3 length: 14 amino acids. V shed 10 bases and J 8 bases; nucleotides not matched to a gene: 14. Per the germline V gene, CDR1 is ENHRY and CDR2 is SYGVKD. The CDR3 region is CATHPSGSYGTQYF. CDR3 in DNA: TGTGCCACCCATCCCAGCGGGAGTTATGGTACGCAGTATTTT.

The genes are TRBV12-3 or TRBV12-4 and TRBJ2-1, with D tentatively TRBD1 (6 bases). This CDR3 is 13 amino acids long. The ends were cut back, 8 bases at V and 4 bases at J, with 12 bases in the middle. CDR3 amino acids: CASGQNSYNEQFF. The DNA for the CDR3 is TGTGCCAGCGGACAGAACTCATACAATGAGCAGTTCTTC.

This chain links TRBV7-6 with TRBJ2-1; 14 positions match TRBD2. The length of the CDR3 is 17 residues. After removal of 0 bases from V and 4 bases from J, the junction contained 2 bases not matched to a gene. Per germline, CDR1 SGHVS and CDR2 FNYEAQ. CDR3 coding DNA: TGTGCCAGCAGCTTAGCGGGGACTAGCGGGGGTTACAATGAGCAGTTCTTC. Translation gives CASSLAGTSGGYNEQFF.

V and J are TRBV29-1 and TRBJ1-5; D remains unclear. This CDR3 region has 13 residues. Looked up from germline, CDR1 is SQVTM and CDR2 is ANQGSEA. V was trimmed by 5 bases and J by 6 bases, leaving 14 bases between them. The CDR3 DNA is TGCAGCGTTATTGAGGGAGTCGGTCAGCCCCAGCATTTT. Protein product: CSVIEGVGQPQHF.

V gene TRBV28 combines with J gene TRBJ2-5; 12 positions match TRBD2. The CDR3 covers 16 residues. With V trimmed by 5 bases and J by 5 bases, 9 bases remained unmatched. Germline V gene sequence: CDR1 MDHEN, CDR2 SYDVKM. CDR3 amino acids: CASSPPTSGSGETQYF. The DNA for the CDR3 is TGTGCCAGCAGTCCCCCGACTAGCGGGAGTGGTGAGACCCAGTACTTC.

In its sample, this clone was seen a few times. The chain carries TRBV3-1 (or the pseudogene TRBV3-2) and TRBJ2-1; D might be TRBD2 (6 bases). Trimming pared 4 bases from V and 5 bases from J, leaving 21 bases between. CDR1 LGHDT and CDR2 YNNKEL come from the germline V gene (reference sequence). The CDR3 runs to 17 residues. This CDR3 is CASSPDLAGRIDNEQFF. Written as DNA, the CDR3 is TGTGCCAGCAGCCCTGATCTTGCCGGGAGAATTGACAATGAGCAGTTCTTC.

The chain couples TRBV24-1 to TRBJ1-1; D possibly corresponds to TRBD1 (5 bases). The CDR3 consists of 14 residues. V gave up 9 bases and J gave up 2 bases, with 15 bases separating them. Germline CDR1 KGHDR, CDR2 SFDVKD. This CDR3 reads CATRPRDLNTEAFF. The CDR3 DNA follows: TGTGCCACCCGCCCGCGGGACTTAAACACTGAAGCTTTCTTT.

This clone was recorded once. The genes are TRBV6-5 and TRBJ2-7; possibly TRBD1 for D (5 bases). Looked up from germline, CDR1 is MNHEY and CDR2 is SVGAGI. The germline V and J ends were trimmed by 5 bases and 2 bases, with 10 bases remaining between them. The CDR3 is made up of 13 amino acids. CDR3 region: CASSRTDTYEQYF. CDR3 nucleotide sequence: TGTGCCAGCAGTCGGACGGACACCTACGAGCAGTACTTC.

The chain recombines TRBV5-1 with TRBJ2-1, with TRBD2 matching 11 bases. In germline, CDR1 is SGHRS, CDR2 YFSETQ. CDR3 size: 14 residues. Germline trimming cut 2 bases from V and 7 bases from J; bases unmatched to any gene: 2. The CDR3 loop is CASSFSSGRNEQFF. CDR3 nucleotide sequence: TGCGCCAGCAGCTTCTCTAGCGGGAGGAATGAGCAGTTCTTC. The entire variable domain, with the rest obtained from reference TRBV5-1 and TRBJ2-1, is as follows: KAGVTQTPRYLIKTRGQQVTLSCSPISGHRSVSWYQQTPGQGLQFLFEYFSETQRNKGNFPGRFSGRQFSNSRSEMNVSTLELGDSALYLCASSFSSGRNEQFFGPGTRLTVL.

The chain couples TRBV5-1 to TRBJ2-7; 10 bases align to TRBD2. Germline CDR1 is SGHRS and CDR2 is YFSETQ. V was pared by 0 bases and J by 2 bases, with 2 bases of the junction left unmatched. CDR3 length: 15 amino acids. The CDR3 protein is CASSLALAGTYEQYF. The CDR3, as DNA: TGCGCCAGCAGCTTGGCACTAGCGGGGACCTACGAGCAGTACTTC. Using reference TRBV5-1 and TRBJ2-7 for the parts outside the CDR3, the full variable domain is KAGVTQTPRYLIKTRGQQVTLSCSPISGHRSVSWYQQTPGQGLQFLFEYFSETQRNKGNFPGRFSGRQFSNSRSEMNVSTLELGDSALYLCASSLALAGTYEQYFGPGTRLTVT.

The CDR3 is CASSQGALQPQHF. In DNA form, the CDR3 reads TGTGCCAGCAGCCAGGGGGCTTTACAGCCCCAGCATTTT. V gene TRBV5-6 combines with J gene TRBJ1-5, with TRBD1 matching over 8 bases. The CDR3 extends over 13 amino acids. V dropped 4 bases and J dropped 7; count of bases not matched to a gene: 4. CDR1 and CDR2 (germline): SGHDT, YYEEEE. The full variable domain, rest sourced from reference TRBV5-6 and TRBJ1-5, is DAGVTQSPTHLIKTRGQQVTLRCSPKSGHDTVSWYQQALGQGPQFIFQYYEEEERQRGNFPDRFSGHQFPNYSSELNVNALLLGDSALYLCASSQGALQPQHFGDGTRLSIL.

The chain carries TRBV6-5 and TRBJ1-2; unclear D gene. CDR1 is MNHEY, CDR2 SVGAGI, per germline. The CDR3 has 15 amino acids. V lost 6 bases and J 5 bases, leaving 19 bases between the germline ends. CDR3 nucleotides: TGTGCCAGCAGGACTGTCTCCTCGGAGGGTTATGGCTACACCTTC. Translation: CASRTVSSEGYGYTF.

The chain couples TRBV7-8 to TRBJ2-1, with D unresolved. The CDR3 is made up of 12 amino acids. Germline lookup yields CDR1 SGHVS and CDR2 FQNEAQ. The V end was cut by 5 bases, the J end by 6 bases, with 8 bases between. This CDR3 reads CASSLLSNEQFF. The CDR3 region has the DNA TGTGCCAGCAGCCTTCTGAGCAATGAGCAGTTCTTC.

V gene TRBV5-1 combines with J gene TRBJ1-6; D not certain. Trimming took off 1 base at V and 4 bases at J, with 9 bases between the two ends. Germline V gene sequence: CDR1 SGHRS, CDR2 YFSETQ. The CDR3 has 15 amino acids. CDR3 sequence: CASSLRQLYNSPLHF. CDR3 in DNA: TGCGCCAGCAGCTTGCGCCAGTTGTATAATTCACCCCTCCACTTT.

The CDR3 coding sequence is TGTGCCAGCAGCCTTCGGACAGGCCGTGTAAGGACCCAGCATTTT. This translates into CASSLRTGRVRTQHF. V is TRBV5-8 and J is TRBJ1-5; 7 bases align to TRBD1. Germline-derived CDR1 and CDR2 are SGHTS and YDEGEE. Losses at the gene ends were 4 bases for V and 11 bases for J; bases not matched to a gene: 15. The CDR3 extends over 15 amino acids.

The chain is built from TRBV7-8 and TRBJ1-1, with 10 bases fitting TRBD1. The CDR3 runs to 16 residues. Germline CDR1 and CDR2: SGHVS and FQNEAQ. The J segment lost 6 bases and the V segment lost 5 bases, leaving 12 bases of the junction unmatched. CDR3 region: CASSPDRGRGTPEAFF. As DNA, the CDR3 is TGTGCCAGCAGCCCCGACAGGGGGCGAGGGACCCCTGAAGCTTTCTTT.